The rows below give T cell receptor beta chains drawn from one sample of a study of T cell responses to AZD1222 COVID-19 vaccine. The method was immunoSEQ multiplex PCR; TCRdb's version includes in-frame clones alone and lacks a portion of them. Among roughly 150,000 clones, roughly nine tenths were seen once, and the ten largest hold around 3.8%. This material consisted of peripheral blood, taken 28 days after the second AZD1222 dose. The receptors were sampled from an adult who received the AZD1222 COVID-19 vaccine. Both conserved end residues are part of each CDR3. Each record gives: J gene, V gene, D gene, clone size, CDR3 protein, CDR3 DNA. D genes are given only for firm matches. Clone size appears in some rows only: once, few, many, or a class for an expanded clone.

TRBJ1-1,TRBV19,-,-,CASSIGRTPQATEAFF,TGTGCCAGTAGTATCGGGCGGACACCACAGGCCACTGAAGCTTTCTTT
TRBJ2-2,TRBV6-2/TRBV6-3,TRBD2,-,CASSYLGLAGLDGELFF,TGTGCCAGCAGTTACTTAGGACTAGCGGGATTGGACGGGGAGCTGTTTTTT
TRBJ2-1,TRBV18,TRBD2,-,CASSPSDSGRPYNEQFF,TGTGCCAGCTCACCATCAGATAGCGGGAGGCCATACAATGAGCAGTTCTTC
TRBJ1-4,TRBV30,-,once,CAWSPVTEKLFF,TGTGCCTGGAGTCCCGTTACTGAAAAACTGTTTTTT
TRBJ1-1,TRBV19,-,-,CASTYSMGGLAEAFF,TGTGCCAGTACCTATAGTATGGGGGGGTTAGCTGAAGCTTTCTTT
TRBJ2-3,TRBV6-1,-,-,CASSVKSAVSTDTQYF,TGTGCCAGCAGTGTAAAGAGTGCAGTCAGCACAGATACGCAGTATTTT
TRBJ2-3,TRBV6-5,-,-,CASSYDSPTDTQYF,TGTGCCAGCAGTTACGACAGCCCCACAGATACGCAGTATTTT
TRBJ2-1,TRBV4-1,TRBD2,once,CASSQPTSGRAVGQFF,TGCGCCAGCAGCCAACCCACTAGCGGGAGGGCCGTTGGGCAGTTCTTC
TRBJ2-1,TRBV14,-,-,CASSQDLDNEQFF,TGTGCCAGCAGCCAAGATTTGGACAATGAGCAGTTCTTC
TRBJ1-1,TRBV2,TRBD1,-,CASRPWDSRNTEAFF,TGTGCCAGCAGGCCGTGGGACAGCCGGAACACTGAAGCTTTCTTT
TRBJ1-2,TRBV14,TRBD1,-,CASSLKLGQGDGYTF,TGTGCCAGCAGCCTAAAACTCGGACAGGGGGATGGCTACACCTTC
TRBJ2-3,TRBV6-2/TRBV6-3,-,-,CASSYSSRADTQYF,TGTGCCAGCAGTTACTCGAGTAGGGCAGATACGCAGTATTTT
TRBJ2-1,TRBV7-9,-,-,CASSDNPGSTSRFF,TGTGCCAGCAGCGATAATCCAGGGTCCACAAGTCGGTTCTTC
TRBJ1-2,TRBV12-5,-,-,CASGLANPNPTPPFGYTF,TGTGCTAGTGGTTTGGCGAACCCAAATCCGACACCTCCATTTGGCTACACCTTC
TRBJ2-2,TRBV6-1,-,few,CASSGSFAGTEANTGELFF,TGTGCCAGCAGTGGGTCATTTGCCGGGACGGAGGCGAACACCGGGGAGCTGTTTTTT
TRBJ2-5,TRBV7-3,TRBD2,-,CASAPGRDGETQYF,TGTGCCAGCGCCCCCGGGAGGGATGGGGAGACCCAGTACTTC
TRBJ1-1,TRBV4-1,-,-,CASSQPVGRTEAFF,TGCGCCAGCAGCCAACCGGTGGGACGAACTGAAGCTTTCTTT
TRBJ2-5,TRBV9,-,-,CASSGGAQTPRWETQYF,TGTGCCAGCAGCGGCGGCGCCCAAACCCCGCGATGGGAGACCCAGTACTTC
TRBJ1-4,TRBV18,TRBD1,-,CASSQPSGTVSQKLFF,TGTGCCAGCTCACAACCTTCCGGGACAGTCTCCCAAAAACTGTTTTTT
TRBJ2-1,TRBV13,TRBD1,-,CASSSNRDRYNEQFF,TGTGCCAGCAGCTCCAACCGGGACAGGTACAATGAGCAGTTCTTC
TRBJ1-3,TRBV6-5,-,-,CASSWGLGSGNTIYF,TGTGCCAGCAGTTGGGGTCTGGGCTCTGGAAACACCATATATTTT
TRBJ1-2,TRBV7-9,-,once,CASSSRDILYGYTF,TGTGCCAGCAGCTCCCGGGACATATTATATGGCTACACCTTC
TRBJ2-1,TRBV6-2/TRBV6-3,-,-,CASSYIRPEGPEGTYNEQFF,TGTGCCAGCAGTTACATCCGCCCGGAGGGACCGGAGGGGACCTACAATGAGCAGTTCTTC
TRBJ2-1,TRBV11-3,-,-,CASSLVGGASQFF,TGTGCCAGCAGCTTAGTTGGGGGGGCTTCGCAGTTCTTC
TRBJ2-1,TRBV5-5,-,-,CASSTEGSIEQFF,TGTGCCAGCAGCACGGAGGGAAGCATTGAGCAGTTCTTC
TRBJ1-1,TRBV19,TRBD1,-,CASSLFRGRAEAFF,TGTGCCAGTAGTCTATTCAGGGGGCGGGCTGAAGCTTTCTTT
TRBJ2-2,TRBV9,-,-,CASSVGPGSGELFF,TGTGCCAGCAGCGTAGGGCCAGGGTCCGGGGAGCTGTTTTTT
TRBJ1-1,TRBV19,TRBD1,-,CASGPGQGATTVTEAFF,TGTGCCAGCGGACCGGGACAGGGGGCAACGACGGTAACTGAAGCTTTCTTT
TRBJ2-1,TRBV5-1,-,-,CASSETELGAGSYNEQFF,TGCGCCAGCAGCGAGACGGAGTTGGGGGCTGGCTCCTACAATGAGCAGTTCTTC
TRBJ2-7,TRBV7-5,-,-,CARSLVQGADSYEQYF,TGTGCCAGAAGCTTAGTTCAGGGGGCCGACTCCTACGAGCAGTACTTC
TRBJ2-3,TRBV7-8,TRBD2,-,CASSPWPDTSGGASSTDTQYF,TGTGCCAGCAGCCCGTGGCCTGATACTAGCGGGGGGGCGTCTAGCACAGATACGCAGTATTTT
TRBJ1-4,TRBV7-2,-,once,CASSRQGGTNEKLFF,TGTGCCAGCAGCCGGCAGGGAGGCACTAATGAAAAACTGTTTTTT
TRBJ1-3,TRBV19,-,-,CASSIFGGRVGNTIYF,TGTGCCAGTAGTATATTCGGGGGCAGGGTCGGAAACACCATATATTTT
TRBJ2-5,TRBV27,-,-,CASSLSLRGSYETQYF,TGTGCCAGCAGTTTATCACTTAGGGGTTCCTATGAGACCCAGTACTTC
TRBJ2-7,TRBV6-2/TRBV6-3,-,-,CASSSTGPSYEQYF,TGTGCCAGCAGTTCAACAGGGCCGAGCTACGAGCAGTACTTC
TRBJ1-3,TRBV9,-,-,CASSPGFGNTIYF,TGTGCCAGCAGCCCAGGGTTCGGAAACACCATATATTTT
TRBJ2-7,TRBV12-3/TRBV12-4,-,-,CASSFIPVEQYF,TGTGCCAGCAGTTTTATCCCTGTAGAGCAGTACTTC
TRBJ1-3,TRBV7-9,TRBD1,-,CASSLGDRGAGNTIYF,TGTGCCAGCAGCTTAGGGGACAGGGGAGCTGGAAACACCATATATTTT
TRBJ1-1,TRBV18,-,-,CASSRGQETEAFF,TGTGCCAGCTCGCGCGGCCAGGAAACTGAAGCTTTCTTT
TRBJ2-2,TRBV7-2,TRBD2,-,CASSLEAGRTGELFF,TGTGCCAGCAGCTTAGAAGCGGGAAGGACCGGGGAGCTGTTTTTT
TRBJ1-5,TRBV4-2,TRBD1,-,CASSPGTGGNQPQHF,TGTGCCAGCAGCCCCGGGACAGGGGGCAATCAGCCCCAGCATTTT
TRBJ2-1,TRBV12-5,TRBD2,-,CASEREEANEQFF,TGTGCTAGTGAGCGGGAGGAGGCCAATGAGCAGTTCTTC
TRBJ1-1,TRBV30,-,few,CAWTRVTEAFF,TGTGCCTGGACCAGGGTGACTGAAGCTTTCTTT
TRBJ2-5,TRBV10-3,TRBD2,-,CAISATTSGGDGTQYF,TGTGCCATCAGTGCGACGACTAGCGGGGGGGACGGGACCCAGTACTTC
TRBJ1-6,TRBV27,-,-,CASSVTTSNSPLHF,TGTGCCAGCAGCGTAACAACCAGTAATTCACCCCTCCACTTT
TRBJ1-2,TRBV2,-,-,CASKLEGANYGYTF,TGTGCCAGCAAGCTTGAGGGGGCTAACTATGGCTACACCTTC
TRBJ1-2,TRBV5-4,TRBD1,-,CASSGDRVGYGYTF,TGTGCCAGCAGCGGCGACAGGGTTGGCTATGGCTACACCTTC
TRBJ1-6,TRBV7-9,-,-,CASSQGRGGSYNSPLHF,TGTGCCAGCAGCCAAGGGAGGGGCGGATCCTATAATTCACCCCTCCACTTT
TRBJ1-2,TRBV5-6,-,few,CASSLPTQSYGYTF,TGTGCCAGCAGCTTGCCGACGCAGAGCTATGGCTACACCTTC
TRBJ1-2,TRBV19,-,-,CASSTSYGYTF,TGTGCCAGTAGTACCTCCTATGGCTACACCTTC
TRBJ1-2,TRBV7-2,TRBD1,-,CASSSRTGQGYGYTF,TGTGCCAGCAGCTCACGGACAGGGCAGGGCTATGGCTACACCTTC
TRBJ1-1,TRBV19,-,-,CASSLWEIHGAFF,TGTGCCAGTAGTTTATGGGAAATACACGGAGCTTTCTTT
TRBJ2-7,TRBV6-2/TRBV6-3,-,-,CASSYSGQRITYEQYF,TGTGCCAGCAGTTACTCGGGACAAAGGATTACCTACGAGCAGTACTTC
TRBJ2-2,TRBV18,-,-,CASSPSQNRFTGELFF,TGTGCCAGCTCACCCTCTCAGAATCGGTTCACCGGGGAGCTGTTTTTT